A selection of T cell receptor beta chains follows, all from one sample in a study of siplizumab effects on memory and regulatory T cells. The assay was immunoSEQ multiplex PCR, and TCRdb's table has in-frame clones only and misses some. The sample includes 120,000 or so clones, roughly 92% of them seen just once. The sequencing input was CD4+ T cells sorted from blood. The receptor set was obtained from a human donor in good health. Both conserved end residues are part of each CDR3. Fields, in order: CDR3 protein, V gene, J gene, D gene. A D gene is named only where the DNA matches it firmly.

CASSLGTGARDTQYF	TRBV7-8	TRBJ2-3	TRBD1
CASSNSGNGNQPQHF	TRBV19	TRBJ1-5	-
CASSQGLAGREQYF	TRBV5-1	TRBJ2-7	TRBD2
CASSQEKVGGVEQYF	TRBV4-1	TRBJ2-7	-
CASSVGGGRSGNTIYF	TRBV9	TRBJ1-3	-
CASSFPSQGINYGYTF	TRBV5-8	TRBJ1-2	-
CASSPQGLGTEAFF	TRBV5-5	TRBJ1-1	-
CASSLGGRNTGELFF	TRBV11-3	TRBJ2-2	TRBD2
CASSIGFRTGGEQYF	TRBV19	TRBJ2-7	TRBD1
CSVETGGLAGVYEQYF	TRBV29-1	TRBJ2-7	TRBD2
CASSQVYGFEQYF	TRBV16	TRBJ2-7	-
CAWSVSPYEQYF	TRBV30	TRBJ2-7	-
CASSLIAAGLLYEQYF	TRBV7-9	TRBJ2-7	-
CASSPLSGVSGANVLTF	TRBV5-1	TRBJ2-6	-
CASSHRGENTEAFF	TRBV6-5	TRBJ1-1	TRBD1
CASSRGDLGTQYF	TRBV19	TRBJ2-5	-
CASRPGQTSPETQYF	TRBV19	TRBJ2-5	TRBD1
CASREGLVGEREQYF	TRBV5-4	TRBJ2-7	-
CAISDRTGKGEKLFF	TRBV10-3	TRBJ1-4	TRBD1
CASRWEGYGYTF	TRBV25-1	TRBJ1-2	-
CASSLSTSYNEQFF	TRBV5-1	TRBJ2-1	-
CASSYGHPAGDTQYF	TRBV19	TRBJ2-3	-
CASSTEGLGTNEQFF	TRBV7-3	TRBJ2-1	-
CASSFRVGENIQYF	TRBV18	TRBJ2-4	-
CASRSPRQGAGTEAFF	TRBV4-1	TRBJ1-1	TRBD1
CASSVAPVEGIRSSGNTIYF	TRBV9	TRBJ1-3	-
CASSFSGSGYEQYF	TRBV7-9	TRBJ2-7	TRBD2
CASSNHATYEQYF	TRBV19	TRBJ2-7	-
CASSHSGTPNTGELFF	TRBV4-1	TRBJ2-2	-
CASSRGTEPGPEQYF	TRBV27	TRBJ2-7	TRBD1
CASSHRRQGADTQYF	TRBV14	TRBJ2-3	TRBD1
CASSLDRGDSPLHF	TRBV5-4	TRBJ1-6	TRBD1
CASSLGTSGSTDTQYF	TRBV11-3	TRBJ2-3	TRBD2
CASSLPGKFQPQHF	TRBV7-9	TRBJ1-5	-
CATVSSRGVGTEAFF	TRBV5-4	TRBJ1-1	-
CASTNNQPQHF	TRBV6-6	TRBJ1-5	-
CASSLGQQNTEAFF	TRBV7-9	TRBJ1-1	TRBD1
CTSSLGARGYTF	TRBV6-5	TRBJ1-2	-
CASSVTGNTEAFF	TRBV2	TRBJ1-1	-
CASSLGSQLGKGEQFF	TRBV7-9	TRBJ2-1	-
CAISDATDTQYF	TRBV10-3	TRBJ2-3	-
CASARGGQPQHF	TRBV7-9	TRBJ1-5	-
CASSPGTATGLPQHF	TRBV7-9	TRBJ1-5	TRBD1
CSTEWGRNEQFF	TRBV29-1	TRBJ2-1	-
CAISGQLYEQYF	TRBV10-3	TRBJ2-7	-
CASSPPMEETQYF	TRBV18	TRBJ2-5	-
CASSLVLARSYNEQFF	TRBV5-1	TRBJ2-1	-
CASSARLAVTEQFF	TRBV7-3	TRBJ2-1	-
CAAARQDTDTQYF	TRBV19	TRBJ2-3	-
CASSLGQNTGELFF	TRBV7-9	TRBJ2-2	-